What follows describes a single T cell receptor beta chain. There is no known antigen for this receptor. Per-base qualities were not stored, and no clone one base away is much larger. The CDR3, cysteine through phenylalanine, is 17 amino acids long. Only the CDR3 DNA stays, 51 bases, in frame from base 1. CDR1 and CDR2, per the germline V gene (reference sequence), are LGHDT and YNNKEL. Trimming leaves V shorter by 4 bases and J shorter by 5 bases, with the junction holding 14 bases beyond the gene matches. The source of the sample is a study of blood T cell repertoires in COVID-19 (dated by TCRdb to 2018 to 2021). In the study overall: The collaborator samples originated in the United States, Italy and Spain and spanned the acute and convalescent phases of COVID-19. The dataset comprised deeply sampled blood TCRbeta repertoires from subjects exposed to, actively infected with, or recovered from COVID-19. The repertoires were released in a freely available public database intended as a resource for research on the immune response to SARS-CoV-2. Samples were obtained from the ongoing ImmuneRACE study (first 160 participants) and from over 1,000 subjects provided by 6 global collaborators. Sample metadata almost always included a de-identified subject ID, COVID-19 status, age in years and sex. The material from the prospective study consisted of cDNA or gDNA derived from T cells, B-cell-depleted T cells, or PBMCs. Where available, HLA class I and class II types were taken from metadata supplied by the sample provider and were not determined by assay-based typing.

What the work shows at the level of the full study, not this receptor alone: The quantity of clinical and demographic metadata differed by source and by participant and was supplied without curation.

TCRbeta CDR3 regions were amplified from genomic DNA using the immunoSEQ Assay, a bias-controlled multiplex PCR. The original pipeline was this. Nucleated cell counts per sample were estimated from amplification of reference gene primers within the assay. To quantify the absolute abundance of each unique TCRbeta CDR3 rearrangement, sequence reads were collapsed and filtered. For each sample, productive Simpson clonality was calculated as the square root of Simpson's diversity index over productive rearrangements. TCRdb carries this immuneACCESS record with in-frame sequences only. Its versions omit some clonotypes, under half of them owing to an unresolved V gene in the studies checked, with the rest unexplained. That table supplies the V and J calls and clone size; D and trimming were determined from the DNA. In all, the sample holds 70,000 to 95,000 clones, and approximately 90% of those were seen once. 2.6% of the sample is in the top ten clones.

One collaborating source in Seattle enrolled patients during active infection and followed them longitudinally through the course of disease. Whole blood was collected in K2EDTA tubes by collaborating institutions according to the institutions' own protocols. For TCRbeta analysis, collaborators shipped samples as frozen whole blood, isolated PBMCs, or DNA extracted from either of those sample types. The chain is assembled from TRBV3-1 (or the pseudogene TRBV3-2) and TRBJ2-3; TRBD2 aligns with 8 central bases. The source is a man aged 50-59 years with COVID-19, enrolled during active disease. What was sequenced was peripheral blood. The DNA sequence is as follows: TGTGCCAGCAGCCTACGGGGGGGAGCGGGAGAGATAGATACGCAGTATTTT. This sequence encodes CASSLRGGAGEIDTQYF.